This TCR beta chain was documented in a study of blood T cell repertoires in COVID-19. Sequencing was performed with immunoSEQ multiplex PCR; in TCRdb, only in-frame clones are kept and a portion is missing. The sample comprises about 380,000 clones, 81% of which are singletons, and around 1% rests with the top ten. J lost 8 bases, V lost 4 bases, and 9 bases had no gene match. CDR3 length: 15 residues. Germline CDR1 reads SEHNR; CDR2 reads FQNEAQ (reference sequence). The V gene is TRBV7-9, the J gene TRBJ1-3; 9 bases fit TRBD1. The sequence was collected from a human donor with acute or convalescent COVID-19. The donor label of this sample is uncertain. Specimen: peripheral blood. The CDR3 sequence is CASSSGTGRVHTIYF. CDR3 DNA sequence: TGTGCCAGCAGCTCGGGGACAGGGAGGGTCCACACCATATATTTT.